The 28 T cell receptor beta chains in this list originate from one sample, sequenced in a study of blood T cell repertoires in COVID-19. TCRdb's copy holds only in-frame clones and misses some; the assay was immunoSEQ multiplex PCR. Here the sample spans some 99,000 clones, around 80% being singletons. Sequenced material: peripheral blood. The receptors here all came from a woman of 80 years or more with active or convalescent COVID-19.

The genes are TRBV11-2 and TRBJ2-2; 8 nucleotides match TRBD2. In germline, CDR1 is SGHAT, CDR2 FQNNGV. V was pared by 1 base and J by 7 bases, with 5 bases of the junction left unmatched. This CDR3 has 15 amino acids. CDR3 loop: CASSLGTGTSGELFF. For the CDR3, the DNA is TGTGCCAGCAGCTTAGGGACCGGGACTAGCGGGGAGCTGTTTTTT.

The rearrangement uses TRBV28 and TRBJ1-2, with 8 bases lining up with TRBD1. The germline V gene has CDR1 MDHEN and CDR2 SYDVKM. V lost 7 bases, J lost 3 bases, and 4 bases stayed unmatched. There are 13 residues in the CDR3. CDR3 bases: TGTGCCAGCACCGGACAGGGAGACTATGGCTACACCTTC. As protein: CASTGQGDYGYTF.

The DNA for the CDR3 is TGCGCCAGCAGCCCCACGTGGCCGGGGGGTTGGTATTTT. Translation gives CASSPTWPGGWYF. The chain employs TRBV5-1 and TRBJ2-3; 7 positions match TRBD2. Unmatched junction bases numbered 13, after V lost 4 bases and J lost 14 bases. Germline V lookup: CDR1 SGHRS, CDR2 YFSETQ. This CDR3 region has 13 residues. The full variable domain, with the rest looked up from reference TRBV5-1 and TRBJ2-3, is KAGVTQTPRYLIKTRGQQVTLSCSPISGHRSVSWYQQTPGQGLQFLFEYFSETQRNKGNFPGRFSGRQFSNSRSEMNVSTLELGDSALYLCASSPTWPGGWYFGPGTRLTVL.

This clone was counted once. The chain joins TRBV14 to TRBJ2-2; 7 nucleotides match TRBD2. V shed 1 base, J shed 4 bases, and the junction held 6 bases outside the gene matches. Per the germline V gene, CDR1 is SGHDN and CDR2 is FVKESK. The CDR3 consists of 16 residues. CDR3 nucleotide sequence: TGTGCCAGCAGCCAAGTCGCGGGAGCTAGCACCGGGGAGCTGTTTTTT. Protein: CASSQVAGASTGELFF.

The rearrangement joins TRBV28 to TRBJ2-7; the D gene is possibly TRBD1 (6 bases). This CDR3 region has 17 residues. CDR1 and CDR2 from the germline V gene are MDHEN and SYDVKM. Trimming removed 3 bases from V and 2 bases from J, with 20 bases in between. CDR3 loop: CASSFPLTGTTAYEQYF. The DNA of the CDR3 is TGTGCCAGCAGTTTCCCCCTCACAGGGACGACCGCCTACGAGCAGTACTTC.

The chain has TRBV4-1 and TRBJ1-2; perhaps TRBD1 as D (6 bases). Trimming took 0 bases from V and 4 from J, leaving 15 bases between them. Germline lookup yields CDR1 MGHRA and CDR2 YSYEKL. This CDR3 has 16 residues. The CDR3 protein is CASSQDLVRGPYGYTF. The CDR3 DNA is TGCGCCAGCAGCCAAGATTTAGTCAGGGGACCCTATGGCTACACCTTC.

V is TRBV11-2 and J is TRBJ1-1; D is uncertain. The germline gives CDR1 SGHAT, CDR2 FQNNGV. Deletions cut 6 bases from V and 1 base from J, with 6 bases between. The CDR3 totals 12 residues. CDR3 region: CASSPGNTEAFF. CDR3 bases: TGTGCCAGCAGTCCAGGGAACACTGAAGCTTTCTTT. Full variable domain (outside the CDR3, taken from reference TRBV11-2 and TRBJ1-1): EAGVAQSPRYKIIEKRQSVAFWCNPISGHATLYWYQQILGQGPKLLIQFQNNGVVDDSQLPKDRFSAERLKGVDSTLKIQPAKLEDSAVYLCASSPGNTEAFFGQGTRLTVV.

Only one count was recorded for this clone. The genes are TRBV6-6 and TRBJ1-4, with TRBD1 identical over 8 bases. Germline values: CDR1 MNHNY, CDR2 SVGAGI (reference sequence). The CDR3 has 16 amino acids. The J segment lost 0 bases and the V segment lost 5 bases, leaving 5 bases of the junction unmatched. CDR3 region: CASSTGTGATNEKLFF. CDR3 coding DNA: TGTGCCAGCAGTACCGGGACAGGTGCAACTAATGAAAAACTGTTTTTT.

As concerns this clone: The sample has other DNA sequences that encode this CDR3 too. The chain combines TRBV2 with TRBJ1-4; TRBD1 might be the D (5 bases). The CDR3 is 13 residues long. Trimming cost V 6 bases and J 5 bases, with 10 bases left between them. Germline V lookup: CDR1 SNHLY, CDR2 FYNNEI. CDR3 protein: CASRGAANEKLFF. In DNA, the CDR3 is TGTGCCAGCAGAGGGGCTGCGAATGAAAAACTGTTTTTT. The full variable domain, in which reference TRBV2 and TRBJ1-4 provide the parts outside the CDR3, is EPEVTQTPSHQVTQMGQEVILRCVPISNHLYFYWYRQILGQKVEFLVSFYNNEISEKSEIFDDQFSVERPDGSNFTLKIRSTKLEDSAMYFCASRGAANEKLFFGSGTQLSVL.

The chain is built from TRBV9 and TRBJ1-4; a weak D match, TRBD1 (5 bases). The ends were cut back, 5 bases at V and 3 bases at J, with 11 bases in the middle. The CDR3 totals 14 residues. Germline V gives CDR1 SGDLS, CDR2 YYNGEE. CDR3: CASSAGKANEKLFF. The DNA of the CDR3 is TGTGCCAGCAGTGCAGGGAAGGCTAATGAAAAACTGTTTTTT.

In its sample, this clone was seen many times. The chain couples TRBV4-1 to TRBJ1-2; 11 positions match TRBD1. The length of the CDR3 is 16 residues. Trimming at V came to 8 bases and at J to 0 bases, leaving 8 bases not matched to a gene. Germline CDR1 and CDR2: MGHRA and YSYEKL. CDR3 coding DNA: TGCGCCAGCGGCTGGTCGGGACAGGGGGCTAACTATGGCTACACCTTC. Translated: CASGWSGQGANYGYTF.

This sequence joins TRBV7-9 and TRBJ1-4; no definite D call. The CDR3 loop spans 16 amino acids. Between the trimmed V and J ends, which lost 5 bases and 0 bases, there was a span of 13 bases. Per germline, CDR1 SEHNR and CDR2 FQNEAQ (reference sequence). CDR3 sequence (DNA): TGTGCCAGCAGCCCTATATCGGGGTCAACTAATGAAAAACTGTTTTTT. Translation gives CASSPISGSTNEKLFF.

CDR3 DNA sequence: TGTGCCAGCAGCGCGACTAGCGGGAGTTCCTACGAGCAGTACTTC. This codes for CASSATSGSSYEQYF. The chain combines TRBV9 with TRBJ2-7; TRBD2 matches at 12 bases. Trimming cost V 3 bases and J 1 base; bases outside gene matches: 2. From germline, CDR1 is SGDLS and CDR2 YYNGEE. The CDR3 consists of 15 residues. The variable domain in full, with the rest retrieved from reference TRBV9 and TRBJ2-7, is DSGVTQTPKHLITATGQRVTLRCSPRSGDLSVYWYQQSLDQGLQFLIQYYNGEERAKGNILERFSAQQFPDLHSELNLSSLELGDSALYFCASSATSGSSYEQYFGPGTRLTVT.

This clone was recorded once. This chain joins TRBV28 and TRBJ2-7, with 10 bases identical to TRBD2. This CDR3 is built from 16 residues. Trimming at V came to 6 bases and at J to 3 bases, leaving 11 bases not matched to a gene. CDR1 and CDR2 from the germline V gene are MDHEN and SYDVKM. The CDR3 loop is CASRVSSGGNNYEQYF. As DNA, the CDR3 is TGTGCCAGCAGGGTCTCTAGCGGGGGAAATAACTACGAGCAGTACTTC.

J is TRBJ2-1 and V is TRBV5-1; D may be TRBD1 (6 bases). CDR3 length: 16 amino acids. Germline-derived CDR1 and CDR2 are SGHRS and YFSETQ. V was cut by 3 bases and J by 4 bases, with 17 bases left in between. The CDR3 nucleotides are TGCGCCAGCAGCTGGACACCGGGACAAGCATACAATGAGCAGTTCTTC. Protein sequence: CASSWTPGQAYNEQFF.

The chain has TRBV7-2 and TRBJ2-2; D may be TRBD2 (6 bases). CDR1 and CDR2 from the germline V gene are SGHTA and FQGNSA. The V and J ends lost 6 bases and 0 bases respectively, with 8 bases between them. The CDR3 runs 14 residues. CDR3 region: CASRRDPNTGELFF. DNA of the CDR3: TGTGCCAGCAGGCGGGACCCGAACACCGGGGAGCTGTTTTTT. The full variable domain, completed using reference TRBV7-2 and TRBJ2-2, is GAGVSQSPSNKVTEKGKDVELRCDPISGHTALYWYRQSLGQGLEFLIYFQGNSAPDKSGLPSDRFSAERTGGSVSTLTIQRTQQEDSAVYLCASRRDPNTGELFFGEGSRLTVL.

V is TRBV28 and J is TRBJ2-5; TRBD2 agrees at 9 bases. The germline gives CDR1 MDHEN, CDR2 SYDVKM. The ends lost 6 bases at V and 4 bases at J; junction bases unmatched: 15. The CDR3 contains 17 residues. The chain's CDR3 is CASSAGVGLAGRETQYF. The CDR3 DNA reads TGTGCCAGCAGCGCTGGAGTTGGGCTAGCGGGAAGAGAGACCCAGTACTTC. Looking up the rest from reference TRBV28 and TRBJ2-5 gives the full variable domain: DVKVTQSSRYLVKRTGEKVFLECVQDMDHENMFWYRQDPGLGLRLIYFSYDVKMKEKGDIPEGYSVSREKKERFSLILESASTNQTSMYLCASSAGVGLAGRETQYFGPGTRLLVL.

The chain is built from TRBV3-1 (or the pseudogene TRBV3-2) and TRBJ2-4, with D possibly matching TRBD2 (6 bases). V was trimmed by 4 bases and J by 2 bases, leaving 15 bases between them. Germline V gene sequence: CDR1 LGHDT, CDR2 YNNKEL (reference sequence). CDR3 length equals 16 residues. The CDR3 protein is CASSPLSAGTKNIQYF. For the CDR3, the DNA is TGTGCCAGCAGCCCCCTGAGTGCGGGGACCAAAAACATTCAGTACTTC.

The rearrangement uses TRBV9 and TRBJ2-7, with TRBD2 identical over 13 bases. The CDR3 spans 14 residues. After removal of 4 bases from V and 6 bases from J, the junction contained 4 bases not matched to a gene. Looked up from germline, CDR1 is SGDLS and CDR2 is YYNGEE. The DNA for the CDR3 is TGTGCCAGCAGCCGCACTAGCGGGAGGGGCGAGCAGTACTTC. Amino acids: CASSRTSGRGEQYF.

The rearrangement uses TRBV5-1 and TRBJ2-1; no clear D gene. The V and J ends lost 0 bases and 6 bases respectively, with 7 bases between them. Germline-derived CDR1 and CDR2 are SGHRS and YFSETQ. CDR3 size: 13 residues. Here the CDR3 DNA reads TGCGCCAGCAGCTTGGGAGGCTTCAATGAGCAGTTCTTC. Its protein product is CASSLGGFNEQFF.

This chain joins TRBV6-2 or TRBV6-3 and TRBJ1-5; 9 positions match TRBD1. Germline-derived CDR1 and CDR2 are MNHEY and SVGEGT. The V and J ends lost 4 bases and 7 bases, in that order; junction bases with no gene match: 5. The CDR3 consists of 14 residues. This CDR3 reads CASSSDRGWQPQHF. The CDR3 DNA sequence: TGTGCCAGCAGTTCCGACAGGGGGTGGCAGCCCCAGCATTTT.

This clone has more than one count but fewer than ten. This chain links TRBV4-1 with TRBJ1-5, with D perhaps matching TRBD1 (5 bases). The CDR3 sequence is 16 residues long. Trimming took 2 bases from V and 2 from J, leaving 13 bases between them. CDR1 and CDR2 (germline): MGHRA, YSYEKL. CDR3 residues: CASSQSGAQGNQPQHF. The CDR3 DNA is TGCGCCAGCAGCCAATCTGGAGCACAGGGCAATCAGCCCCAGCATTTT.

The chain links TRBV4-1 to TRBJ2-5; 10 nucleotides align to TRBD1. The CDR3 has 17 residues. Trimming cost V 2 bases and J 2 bases; bases outside gene matches: 8. Germline values: CDR1 MGHRA, CDR2 YSYEKL. The CDR3 region has the DNA TGCGCCAGCAGCCAACCTAGACAGGGGGCTAGACAAGAGACCCAGTACTTC. This encodes CASSQPRQGARQETQYF.

The chain uses TRBV6-1 and TRBJ1-1, with TRBD1 as a possible D gene (5 bases). Germline-derived CDR1 and CDR2 are MNHNS and SASEGT. The CDR3 spans 17 residues. V shed 0 bases and J shed 1 base, with 15 bases lying between them. In DNA, the CDR3 is TGTGCCAGCAGTGAAGCGCTTTGGGGACTGGGGAACACTGAAGCTTTCTTT. Encoded protein: CASSEALWGLGNTEAFF.

V gene TRBV7-2 combines with J gene TRBJ1-2; D might be TRBD1 (6 bases). The CDR3 totals 15 residues. Germline CDR1 SGHTA, CDR2 FQGNSA. V was clipped by 5 bases and J by 4 bases, with 17 bases between them. The CDR3 DNA reads as TGTGCCAGCAGCGGGTTTTGGGAGGGGGTCTATGGCTACACCTTC. It codes for CASSGFWEGVYGYTF.

CDR3 in amino acids: CASSYRGWDTGELFF. The CDR3 DNA reads TGCGCCAGCAGTTACAGGGGGTGGGACACCGGGGAGCTGTTTTTT. The genes are TRBV4-1 and TRBJ2-2; 8 positions match TRBD1. CDR3 length equals 15 residues. Germline CDR1 is MGHRA and CDR2 is YSYEKL. Trimming at V came to 6 bases and at J to 3 bases, leaving 6 bases not matched to a gene.

The chain uses TRBV3-1 (or the pseudogene TRBV3-2) and TRBJ2-7; 7 positions match TRBD2. V gave up 0 bases and J gave up 3 bases; unmatched junction bases: 8. Germline CDR1 is LGHDT and CDR2 is YNNKEL (reference sequence). The CDR3 has 16 residues. The CDR3 is CASSQDWGGRNYEQYF. The DNA for the CDR3 is TGTGCCAGCAGCCAAGATTGGGGGGGAAGGAACTACGAGCAGTACTTC.

The chain is built from TRBV27 and TRBJ2-1; D is perhaps TRBD2 (5 bases). V was clipped by 6 bases and J by 9 bases, with 12 bases between them. The CDR3 length is 12 residues. From germline, CDR1 is MNHEY and CDR2 SMNVEV (reference sequence). CDR3 DNA sequence: TGTGCCAGCAGCCCGGGGTGGAGTGAGCAGTTCTTC. Protein product: CASSPGWSEQFF.